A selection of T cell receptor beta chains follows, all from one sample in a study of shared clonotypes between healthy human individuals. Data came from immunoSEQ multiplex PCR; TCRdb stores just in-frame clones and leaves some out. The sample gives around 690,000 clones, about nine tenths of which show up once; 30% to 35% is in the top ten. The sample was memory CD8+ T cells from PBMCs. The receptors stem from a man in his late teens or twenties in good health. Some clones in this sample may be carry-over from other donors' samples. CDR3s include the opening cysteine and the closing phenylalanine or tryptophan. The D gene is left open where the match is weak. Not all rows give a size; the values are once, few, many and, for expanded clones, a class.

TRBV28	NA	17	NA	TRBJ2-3	TGTGCCAGCAGTTTATCGACGAGCGGGTGGGTCACAGATACGCAGTATTTT	CASSLSTSGWVTDTQYF
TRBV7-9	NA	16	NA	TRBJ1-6	TGTGCCAGCAGCTTAGATATTTCAGGGTATAATTCACCCCTCCACTTT	CASSLDISGYNSPLHF
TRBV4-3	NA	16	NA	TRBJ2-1	TGCGCCAGCAGCCAAGATTGGGGGAGCTCCTACAATGAGCAGTTCTTC	CASSQDWGSSYNEQFF
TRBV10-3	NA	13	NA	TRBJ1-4	TGTGCCATCAGTCGGGTAGGGGCCGAAAAACTGTTTTTT	CAISRVGAEKLFF
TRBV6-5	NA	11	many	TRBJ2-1	TGTGCCAGCACTTACGGACAGAGCCAGTTCTTC	CASTYGQSQFF
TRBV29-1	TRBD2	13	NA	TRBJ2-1	TGCAGCGTGACTAGCGGGGAGTTCGATGAGCAGTTCTTC	CSVTSGEFDEQFF
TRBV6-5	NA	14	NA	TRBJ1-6	TGTGCCAGCCAGGAGGAGATTTATAATTCACCCCTCCACTTT	CASQEEIYNSPLHF
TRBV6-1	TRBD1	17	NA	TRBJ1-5	TGTGCCAGCAGTGAAGGGACAGGGATCTTTGGCAATCAGCCCCAGCATTTT	CASSEGTGIFGNQPQHF
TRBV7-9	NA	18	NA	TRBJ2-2	TGTGCCAGCAGCTTCCGAGTATCAGGGGCGGGGAACACCGGGGAGCTGTTTTTT	CASSFRVSGAGNTGELFF
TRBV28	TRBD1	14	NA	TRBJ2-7	TGTGCCAGCAGTACCGGGACAGTTCTTTACGAGCAGTACTTC	CASSTGTVLYEQYF
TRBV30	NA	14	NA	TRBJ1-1	TGTGCCTGGAGTGTAGGAGCCGGGCTCGGTGAAGCTTTCTTT	CAWSVGAGLGEAFF
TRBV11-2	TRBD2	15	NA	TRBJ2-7	TGTGCCAGCAGCTTAGGACTAGCGGGAGCCTACGAGCAGTACTTC	CASSLGLAGAYEQYF
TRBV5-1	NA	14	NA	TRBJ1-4	TGCGCCAGCAGCTTTCGGGCGTTAAATGAAAAACTGTTTTTT	CASSFRALNEKLFF
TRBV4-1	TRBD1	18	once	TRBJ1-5	TGCGCCAGCAGCCAAGGGATGGTGAGAGGGGGCGCGGGTCAGCCCCAGCATTTT	CASSQGMVRGGAGQPQHF
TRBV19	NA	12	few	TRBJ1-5	TGTGCCAGTAGTTACGGGTATCAGCCCCAGCATTTT	CASSYGYQPQHF
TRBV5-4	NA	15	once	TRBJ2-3	TGTGCCAGCAGCTCACGCATAGGGCACACAGATACGCAGTATTTT	CASSSRIGHTDTQYF
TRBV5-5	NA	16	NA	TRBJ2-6	TGTGCCAGCAGCTTGGGACACGCCTCTGGGGCCAACGTCCTGACTTTC	CASSLGHASGANVLTF
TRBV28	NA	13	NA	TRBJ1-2	TGTGCCAGCAGTTTTAGTTCCGCCGCGGGCTACACCTTC	CASSFSSAAGYTF
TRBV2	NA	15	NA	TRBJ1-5	TGTGCCAGCAGTGAAGCGCCCACAGAGTATCAGCCCCAGCATTTT	CASSEAPTEYQPQHF
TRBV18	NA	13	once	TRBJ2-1	TGTGCCAGCTCACCACCTAGGGGTGGTGAGCAGTTCTTC	CASSPPRGGEQFF
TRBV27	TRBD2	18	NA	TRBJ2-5	TGTGCCAGCAGCCCGAACCGAATAGCGGGAGGGCCGGGGGAGACCCAGTACTTC	CASSPNRIAGGPGETQYF
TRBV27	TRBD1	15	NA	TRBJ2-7	TGTGCCAGCAGTTTAAGGACAGGGGGCGCCTACGAGCAGTACTTC	CASSLRTGGAYEQYF
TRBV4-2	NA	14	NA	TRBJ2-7	TGTGCCAGCAGCCAGCCGGGACGGGGAGACGAGCAGTACTTC	CASSQPGRGDEQYF
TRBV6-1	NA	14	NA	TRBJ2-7	TGTGCCCTTTATTCACGGGACACCCCCTACGAGCAGTACTTC	CALYSRDTPYEQYF
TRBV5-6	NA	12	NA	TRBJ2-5	TGTGCCAGCAGCTGGGACCAAGAGACCCAGTACTTC	CASSWDQETQYF
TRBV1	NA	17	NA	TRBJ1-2	TGCACCAGCAGCCAGGAGGACAGGGGGCGTCACCACTATGGCTACACCTTC	CTSSQEDRGRHHYGYTF
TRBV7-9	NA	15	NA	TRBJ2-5	TGTGCCAGCAGCCGCGGACCGAACCACCCAGAGACCCAGTACTTC	CASSRGPNHPETQYF
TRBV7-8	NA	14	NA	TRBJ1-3	TGTGCCAGCAGCTTAAGGAGCTCTGGAAACACCATATATTTT	CASSLRSSGNTIYF
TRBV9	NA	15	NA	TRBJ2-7	TGTGCCAGCAGCGCCTCGGACTTATCGCGCTACGAGCAGTACTTC	CASSASDLSRYEQYF
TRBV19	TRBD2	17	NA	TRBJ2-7	TGTGCCAGTAGTATTTATGGCTGGCGGGAGACATCGGAAGAGCAGTACTTC	CASSIYGWRETSEEQYF
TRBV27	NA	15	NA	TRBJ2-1	TGTGCCAGCAGTCCCCTTAGCAGATTCAGGGATGAGCAGTTCTTC	CASSPLSRFRDEQFF
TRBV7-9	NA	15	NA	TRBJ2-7	TGTGCCAGCAGCTCCTGGGGCAGGGACTCCTACGAGCAGTACTTC	CASSSWGRDSYEQYF
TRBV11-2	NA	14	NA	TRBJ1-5	TGTGCCAGCAGCCTCTCCGGGGCTAATCAGCCCCAGCATTTT	CASSLSGANQPQHF
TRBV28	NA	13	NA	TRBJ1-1	TGTGCCAGCTTTGGAGGGGCCATGGTTGTTGCTTTCTTT	CASFGGAMVVAFF
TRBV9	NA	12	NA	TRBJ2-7	TGTGCCAGCAGCGTTAACGGAGGCGAGCAGTACTTC	CASSVNGGEQYF
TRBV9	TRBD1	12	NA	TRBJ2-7	TGTGCCAGCCAGGGGGATTCCTACGAGCAGTACTTC	CASQGDSYEQYF
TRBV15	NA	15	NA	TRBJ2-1	TGTGCCACCAGCCCCGGGACCACAGCCTACAATGAGCAGTTCTTC	CATSPGTTAYNEQFF
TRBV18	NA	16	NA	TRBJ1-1	TGTGCCAGCTCACCAGTTTCGGGGGCTCGGGGCACTGAAGCTTTCTTT	CASSPVSGARGTEAFF
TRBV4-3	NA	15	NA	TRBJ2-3	TGCGCCAGCAGCCGCATACTAGCTGACACAGATACGCAGTATTTT	CASSRILADTDTQYF
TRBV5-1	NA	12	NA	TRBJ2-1	TGCGCCAGCAGGATGGCCCCCTACGAGCAGTTCTTC	CASRMAPYEQFF
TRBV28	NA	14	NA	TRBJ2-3	TGTGCCAGCGGGGCGGGGTTTTTTGCAGATACGCAGTATTTT	CASGAGFFADTQYF
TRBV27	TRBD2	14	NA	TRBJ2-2	TGTGCCAGCAGCCGACTAGCGGGGGGCGGGGAGCTGTTTTTT	CASSRLAGGGELFF
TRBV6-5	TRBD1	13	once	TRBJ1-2	TGTGCCAGCAGTTACTACACAGGGGTTAGCTACACCTTC	CASSYYTGVSYTF
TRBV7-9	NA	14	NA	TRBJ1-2	TGTGCCAGCAGCCCCTTGGGGGCCGGGGATGGCTACACCTTC	CASSPLGAGDGYTF
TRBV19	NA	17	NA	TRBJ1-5	TGTGCCAGTATCAATACCGGCAGGGCAAACCTTCGGCGGCCCCAGCATTTT	CASINTGRANLRRPQHF
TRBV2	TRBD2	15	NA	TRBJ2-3	TGTGCCAGCCGTGCGGGAGGGCTATTTGCAGATACGCAGTATTTT	CASRAGGLFADTQYF